This T cell receptor beta chain was identified in a study of T cell changes during pregnancy in multiple sclerosis. Trimming shortened V by 6 bases and J by 2 bases, and 14 bases separated the two germline ends. The CDR3 totals 15 residues. CDR1 MDHEN and CDR2 SYDVKM come from the germline V gene. Measured with immunoSEQ multiplex PCR; TCRdb has only the in-frame clones, and not every one. The table lists roughly 40,000 clones, 85% to 90% of them singletons. The sample here was CD4+ T cells from peripheral blood mononuclear cells, taken in the first trimester of pregnancy. This chain uses TRBV28 with TRBJ1-5; TRBD1 is a possible D gene (6 bases). The origin of this receptor is a female donor with multiple sclerosis, enrolled in a pregnancy study. Here the CDR3 reads CASRKQGAGNQPQHF. The CDR3 DNA reads as TGTGCCAGCAGAAAACAGGGAGCGGGCAATCAGCCCCAGCATTTT.